This T cell receptor (beta chain) emerged from a study of persistence of HIV-infected CD4 T cells. The immunoSEQ assay was version 4, run in survey mode. TCRdb's copy holds only in-frame clones and misses some; the assay was immunoSEQ multiplex PCR. In the table there are approximately 45,000 clones, 90% of which are singletons. Nonspecific anti-CD3/anti-CD28 bead stimulation represents the broad CD4+ T cell repertoire. CD4+ T cells upregulating both CD40 ligand and CD69 were sorted as responding cells. Of note for this clone: Its antigen is undetermined.

This sequence originates from an adult woman with HIV who was CMV-seropositive. The input for sequencing was CD4+ T cells sorted from PBMCs after 18-hour stimulation, taken from a patient who received antiretroviral therapy.

CDR3 protein: CASSTRTGSTDTQYF. The DNA for the CDR3 is TGTGCCAGTAGTACCAGGACAGGGAGCACAGATACGCAGTATTTT. The chain links TRBV19 to TRBJ2-3, with 8 bases lining up with TRBD1. The CDR3 sequence is 15 residues long. CDR1 LNHDA and CDR2 SQIVND come from the germline V gene (reference sequence). V lost 4 bases to trimming and J lost 0 bases; unmatched junction nucleotides: 3.